A selection of T cell receptor beta chains follows, all from one sample in a study of CD4 T cells in relation to SARS-CoV-2 and coronaviruses. No antigen has been identified for these receptors. Sequenced by immunoSEQ multiplex PCR; TCRdb stores in-frame clones only, minus some. Of roughly 30,000 clones in the sample, about 80% were seen once. The specimen sequenced was CD4+ T cells from PBMCs, cultured in vitro. These receptors all stem from a human donor in good health. Each CDR3 is given with its conserved first and last residue. D genes are given only for firm matches. The size of a clone is reported for some rows only, either as once, few or many, or as a class for expanded clones.

>TRBV12-3/TRBV12-4|NA|TRBJ1-5|NA
TGTGCCAGCAGTTTAGGCCAGGATCAGCCCCAGCATTTT
CASSLGQDQPQHF
>TRBV2|NA|TRBJ2-5|NA
TGTGCCAGCAGCTTTGGACCGCTTGGAGAGACCCAGTACTTC
CASSFGPLGETQYF
>TRBV19|TRBD2|TRBJ2-5|NA
TGTGCCAGTAGTGCTAGCGGGGGGCAAGAGACCCAGTACTTC
CASSASGGQETQYF
>TRBV5-4|TRBD1|TRBJ1-2|NA
TGTGCCAGCAGCCTGACAGGGGGGAACTATGGCTACACCTTC
CASSLTGGNYGYTF
>TRBV6-2/TRBV6-3|NA|TRBJ1-2|NA
TGTGCCAGCAGTTACCCCGAACGAACACGGGGCTACACCTTC
CASSYPERTRGYTF
>TRBV7-2|NA|TRBJ1-3|NA
TGTGCCAGCAGCTCAGGACGGCCGAGCTCTGGAAACACCATATATTTT
CASSSGRPSSGNTIYF
>TRBV12-3/TRBV12-4|NA|TRBJ2-5|once
TGTGCCAGCAGTTATAGGGGTTGGGAGACCCAGTACTTC
CASSYRGWETQYF
>TRBV7-8|TRBD1|TRBJ2-7|few
TGTGCCAGCAGCCCCATAGCCGGGACAGGGAGTTACGAGCAGTACTTC
CASSPIAGTGSYEQYF
>TRBV19|NA|TRBJ2-1|NA
TGTGCCAGTAGTGTAGACTACCAGTCGTGGAATGAGCAGTTCTTC
CASSVDYQSWNEQFF
>TRBV7-9|NA|TRBJ2-7|NA
TGTGCCAGCACCCCCCTTACCGACAGGACCTCCTACGAGCAGTACTTC
CASTPLTDRTSYEQYF
>TRBV10-2|NA|TRBJ2-5|NA
TGCGCCAGCAGTGAAGTTACTCCGAAGACCCAGTACTTC
CASSEVTPKTQYF
>TRBV23-1|NA|TRBJ2-7|NA
TGCGCCAGCAGTCAATCCCGCTTCGCGAGGGCCTCACACTACGAGCAGTACTTC
CASSQSRFARASHYEQYF
>TRBV6-2/TRBV6-3|NA|TRBJ2-1|few
TGTGCCAGCAGTTACTCTTGGCAGTACCGTAGCAATGAGCAGTTCTTC
CASSYSWQYRSNEQFF
>TRBV30|NA|TRBJ2-3|NA
TGTGCCTGGAGCCAGGGGCAGAGCACAGATACGCAGTATTTT
CAWSQGQSTDTQYF
>TRBV3-1/TRBV3-2|NA|TRBJ2-3|NA
TGTGCCAGCAGCCAAGGCGGAACAGATACGCAGTATTTT
CASSQGGTDTQYF
>TRBV5-6|TRBD2|TRBJ2-3|NA
TGTGCCAGCAGCGCCCTACTAGCGGGAGGAGGAGATACGCAGTATTTT
CASSALLAGGGDTQYF
>TRBV5-4|NA|TRBJ2-5|NA
TGTGCCAGCAGCCCGAATATGGAAGAGACCCAGTACTTC
CASSPNMEETQYF
>TRBV10-1|NA|TRBJ1-1|NA
TGCGCCAGCAGTGATCCGAACACTGAAGCTTTCTTT
CASSDPNTEAFF